This is a list of T cell receptor beta chains from one sample in a study of T cells in Graves' hyperthyroidism and ophthalmopathy. Each CDR3 protein gets one entry after TCRdb re-called the multiplex PCR reads with MiXCR. This sample has more than 500,000 distinct CDR3 sequences, with 46% found just once. The sample was peripheral blood or thyroid tissue (not recorded which). All receptors come from an adult woman with Graves' disease, either hyperthyroidism or ophthalmopathy (not recorded which). Both conserved end residues are part of each CDR3. A D gene is named only where the DNA matches it firmly. Rows may omit the clone size; those that give it use once, few, many or a size class.

v_gene	d_gene	abundance	j_gene	CDR3aa	CDR3nt
TRBV10-3	.	.	TRBJ1-1	CATSDLGGNTEAFF	TGTGCCACCTCCGACCTGGGGGGGAACACTGAAGCTTTCTTT
TRBV7-6	.	.	TRBJ1-1	CASSLDHGDTEAFF	TGTGCCAGCAGCTTAGACCATGGGGACACTGAAGCTTTCTTT
TRBV29-1	TRBD2	.	TRBJ2-5	CSVVPSGSLYEPQYF	TGCAGCGTTGTTCCTAGCGGGAGTCTCTATGAGCCCCAGTACTTC
TRBV29-1	.	many	TRBJ1-1	CSVGFGGTEAFF	TGCAGCGTCGGATTCGGAGGCACTGAAGCTTTCTTT
TRBV2	TRBD1	once	TRBJ2-1	CASIPDRGNEQFF	TGTGCCAGCATTCCGGACAGGGGCAATGAGCAGTTCTTC
TRBV5-1	.	.	TRBJ2-6	CASSLDREANVLTF	TGCGCCAGCAGCTTGGACAGGGAGGCCAACGTCCTGACTTTC
TRBV20-1	.	few	TRBJ1-6	CSARKSGPNSPLHF	TGCAGTGCTAGAAAGTCAGGGCCTAATTCACCCCTCCACTTT
TRBV4-1	.	.	TRBJ2-7	CASSHPDTASYEQYF	TGCGCCAGCAGCCACCCGGACACGGCCTCCTACGAGCAGTACTTC
TRBV20-1	.	.	TRBJ1-5	CSALARDGNQPQHF	TGCAGTGCTCTTGCCAGGGACGGCAATCAGCCCCAGCATTTT
TRBV19	.	.	TRBJ1-1	CASRIGGPDTEAFF	TGTGCCAGCAGAATAGGGGGGCCGGACACTGAAGCTTTCTTT
TRBV19	.	.	TRBJ1-1	CASSIAGRNTEAFF	TGTGCCAGTAGTATCGCGGGACGTAACACTGAAGCTTTCTTT
TRBV7-2	TRBD1	.	TRBJ2-5	CASSPGTGGLKTQYF	TGTGCCAGCAGCCCCGGTACAGGGGGCCTTAAGACCCAGTACTTC
TRBV29-1	.	.	TRBJ1-6	CSVDAGFAPSSSPLHF	TGCAGCGTTGATGCAGGGTTCGCACCTTCGTCCTCACCCCTCCACTTT
TRBV5-1	.	few	TRBJ1-1	CASSPYNVGLDTEAFF	TGTGCCAGCTCACCATACAACGTGGGTTTGGACACTGAAGCTTTCTTT
TRBV7-8	TRBD1	.	TRBJ1-3	CASSLAGQGRNTIYF	TGTGCCAGCAGCTTAGCGGGACAGGGGAGAAACACCATATATTTT
TRBV19	.	.	TRBJ1-6	CAIKWSHRDSSPLHF	TGTGCCATCAAATGGTCGCACAGGGATAGTTCACCCCTCCACTTT
TRBV20-1	.	few	TRBJ1-3	CSAFQDSGNTIYF	TGCAGTGCATTCCAGGACTCTGGAAACACCATATATTTT
TRBV9	.	few	TRBJ1-6	CASSVGGGRGNSPLHF	TGTGCCAGCAGCGTAGGAGGCGGCAGGGGTAATTCACCCCTCCACTTT
TRBV29-1	.	.	TRBJ2-7	CSVDLGHSYEQYF	TGCAGCGTTGACTTGGGGCACTCCTACGAGCAGTACTTC
TRBV29-1	.	many	TRBJ1-1	CSVSPGDTEAFF	TGCAGCGTTAGTCCTGGGGACACTGAAGCTTTCTTT
TRBV7-2	TRBD1	once	TRBJ1-5	CASTLQGESPQHF	TGTGCCAGCACCCTTCAGGGGGAATCACCCCAGCATTTT
TRBV12-3/TRBV12-4	.	.	TRBJ1-1	CASRQAVNTEAFF	TGTGCCAGCAGGCAGGCGGTGAACACTGAAGCTTTCTTT
TRBV7-2	.	many	TRBJ1-1	CASSLHPGGQSEAFF	TGTGCCAGCAGCTTACACCCTGGGGGGCAGAGTGAAGCTTTCTTT
TRBV2	.	.	TRBJ1-2	CASTGDVAYYGYTF	TGTGCCAGCACAGGGGATGTGGCGTACTATGGCTACACCTTC
TRBV9	.	.	TRBJ1-3	CARSDGGSSGNTIYF	TGTGCTAGGAGCGACGGAGGATCCTCTGGAAACACCATATATTTT
TRBV29-1	.	.	TRBJ1-2	CSYGTTTNYGYTF	TGCAGCTACGGGACTACCACTAACTATGGCTACACCTTC